This T cell receptor (beta chain) is drawn from a study of a mutant IDH1 vaccine in newly diagnosed glioma. Time point specified: week 47, end of study. The study gave 300 ug of mutant IDH1 20-mer peptide per vaccine dose, with topical imiquimod. As to this clone: No antigen is known for it.

Repertoires were generated with immunoSEQ multiplex PCR, while TCRdb's copy carries only in-frame clones and drops some. The table records roughly 86,000 clones, roughly four fifths of them present only once. The specimen comprised PBMCs, sampled from a glioma patient whose treatment included an IDH1 peptide vaccine. This sequence was found in a man aged 40-49 years with glioma.

CDR3 DNA: TGCGCCAGCAGCTTTAGGGCAGGGGATAATGAGCAGTTCTTC. This sequence encodes CASSFRAGDNEQFF. The chain recombines TRBV5-1 with TRBJ2-1; D is perhaps TRBD1 (6 bases). V shed 2 bases and J shed 7 bases, with 13 bases lying between them. The CDR3 consists of 14 residues. Per the germline V gene, CDR1 is SGHRS and CDR2 is YFSETQ.